This TCR beta chain stems from a study of T cells in tuberculosis. Across the whole study: T cells were selected with CD1B tetramers loaded with glucose monomycolate.

The protocol was immunoSEQ multiplex PCR, while the TCRdb copy is restricted to in-frame clones and leaves out a portion. The table includes around 60,000 clones, 81% detected once. After thawing and overnight rest, PBMC were stained with GMM-loaded CD1B tetramer, viability dye and anti-CD3 for sorting. CD1B tetramers were loaded with Rhodococcus equi-derived C32 glucose monomycolate. PBMC for tetramer sorting were first depleted of CD14-expressing monocytes. The source of this sequence is an adult woman with latent tuberculosis. The sample consisted of CD1b-GMM tetramer-negative cells sorted from PBMCs.

CDR3 residues: CASSGQGAPGNTIYF. In nucleotides, the CDR3 is TGTGCCAGCAGTGGACAGGGGGCCCCTGGAAACACCATATATTTT. The chain employs TRBV7-2 and TRBJ1-3; 11 bases agree with TRBD1. This CDR3 spans 15 amino acids. V was clipped by 6 bases and J by 2 bases; unmatched bases: 3. Per germline, CDR1 SGHTA and CDR2 FQGNSA.